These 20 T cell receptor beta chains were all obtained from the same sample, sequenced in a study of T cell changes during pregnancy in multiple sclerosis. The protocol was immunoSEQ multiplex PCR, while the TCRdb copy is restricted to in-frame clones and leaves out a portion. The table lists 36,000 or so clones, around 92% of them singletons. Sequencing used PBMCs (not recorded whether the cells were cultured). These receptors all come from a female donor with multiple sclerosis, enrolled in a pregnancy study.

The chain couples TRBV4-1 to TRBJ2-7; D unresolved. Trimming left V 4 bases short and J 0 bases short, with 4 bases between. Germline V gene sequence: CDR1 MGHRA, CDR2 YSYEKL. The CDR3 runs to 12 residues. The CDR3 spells CASSPTSYEQYF. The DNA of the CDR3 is TGCGCCAGCAGCCCCACCTCCTACGAGCAGTACTTC.

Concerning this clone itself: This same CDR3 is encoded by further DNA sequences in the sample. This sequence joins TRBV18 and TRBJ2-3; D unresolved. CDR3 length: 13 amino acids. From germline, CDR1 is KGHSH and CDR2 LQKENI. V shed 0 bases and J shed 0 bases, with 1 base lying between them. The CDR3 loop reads CASSPPSTDTQYF. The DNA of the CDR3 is TGTGCCAGCTCACCACCAAGCACAGATACGCAGTATTTT.

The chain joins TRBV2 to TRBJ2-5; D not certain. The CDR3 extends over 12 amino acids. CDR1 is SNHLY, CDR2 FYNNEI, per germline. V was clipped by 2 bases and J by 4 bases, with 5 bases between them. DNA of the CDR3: TGTGCCAGCAGTGAATCGGGAGAGACCCAGTACTTC. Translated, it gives CASSESGETQYF. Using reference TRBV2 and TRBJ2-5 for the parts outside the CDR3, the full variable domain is EPEVTQTPSHQVTQMGQEVILRCVPISNHLYFYWYRQILGQKVEFLVSFYNNEISEKSEIFDDQFSVERPDGSNFTLKIRSTKLEDSAMYFCASSESGETQYFGPGTRLLVL.

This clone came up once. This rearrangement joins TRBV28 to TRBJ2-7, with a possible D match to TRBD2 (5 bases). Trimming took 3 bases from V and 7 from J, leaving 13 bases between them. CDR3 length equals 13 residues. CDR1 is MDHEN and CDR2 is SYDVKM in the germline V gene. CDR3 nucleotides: TGTGCCAGCAGTTTGAGCTCTCGGAGGGAGCAGTACTTC. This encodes CASSLSSRREQYF.

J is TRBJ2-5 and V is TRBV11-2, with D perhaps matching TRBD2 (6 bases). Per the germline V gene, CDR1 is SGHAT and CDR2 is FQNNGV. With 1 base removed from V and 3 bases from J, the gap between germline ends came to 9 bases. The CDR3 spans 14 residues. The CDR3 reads CASSLVRGKETQYF. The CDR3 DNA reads TGTGCCAGCAGCTTAGTACGGGGGAAAGAGACCCAGTACTTC.

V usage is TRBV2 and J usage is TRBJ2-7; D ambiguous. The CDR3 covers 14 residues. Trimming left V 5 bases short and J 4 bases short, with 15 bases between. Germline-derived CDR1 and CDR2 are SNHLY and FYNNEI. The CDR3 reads CASSLGPYQYEQYF. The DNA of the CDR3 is TGTGCCAGCAGTTTGGGCCCGTACCAATACGAGCAGTACTTC.

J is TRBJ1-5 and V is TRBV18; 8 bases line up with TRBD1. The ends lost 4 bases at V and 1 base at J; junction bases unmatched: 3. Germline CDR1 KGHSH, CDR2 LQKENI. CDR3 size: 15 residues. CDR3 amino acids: CASSQTGESNQPQHF. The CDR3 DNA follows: TGTGCCAGCTCACAGACAGGGGAAAGCAATCAGCCCCAGCATTTT.

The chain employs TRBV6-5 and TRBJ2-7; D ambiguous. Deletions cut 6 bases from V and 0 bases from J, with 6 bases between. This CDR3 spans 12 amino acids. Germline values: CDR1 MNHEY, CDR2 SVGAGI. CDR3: CASRAVSYEQYF. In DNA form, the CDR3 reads TGTGCCAGCAGAGCCGTCTCCTACGAGCAGTACTTC.

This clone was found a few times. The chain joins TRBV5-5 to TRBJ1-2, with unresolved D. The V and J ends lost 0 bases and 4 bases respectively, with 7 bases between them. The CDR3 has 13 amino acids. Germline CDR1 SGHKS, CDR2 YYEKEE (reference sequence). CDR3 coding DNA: TGTGCCAGCAGCTTGGAGGATTCCTATGGCTACACCTTC. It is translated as CASSLEDSYGYTF.

CDR3 sequence: CASNHRGGLTDTQYF. The CDR3 DNA reads TGTGCCAGCAACCACAGGGGGGGGCTCACAGATACGCAGTATTTT. The chain employs TRBV6-5 and TRBJ2-3, with D possibly TRBD1 on 8 matching bases. This CDR3 spans 15 amino acids. V lost 7 bases to trimming and J lost 2 bases, with 16 bases between them. CDR1 MNHEY and CDR2 SVGAGI come from the germline V gene.

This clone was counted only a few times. The CDR3 DNA reads as TGTGCCAGCAGCTTAGCGTCGGGGGGCTATGGCTACACCTTC. The encoded protein is CASSLASGGYGYTF. V usage is TRBV7-2 and J usage is TRBJ1-2; a possible D gene is TRBD1 (5 bases). Trimming stripped 0 bases from V and 4 bases from J, with 9 bases between. Germline V gene sequence: CDR1 SGHTA, CDR2 FQGNSA. The CDR3 extends over 14 amino acids.

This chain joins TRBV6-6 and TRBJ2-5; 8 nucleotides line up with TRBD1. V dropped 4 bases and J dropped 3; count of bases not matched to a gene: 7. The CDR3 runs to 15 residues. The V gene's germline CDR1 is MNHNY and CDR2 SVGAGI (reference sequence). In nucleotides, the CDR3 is TGTGCCAGCAGTTTCCAAGGACAGGGAGAAGAGACCCAGTACTTC. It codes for CASSFQGQGEETQYF.

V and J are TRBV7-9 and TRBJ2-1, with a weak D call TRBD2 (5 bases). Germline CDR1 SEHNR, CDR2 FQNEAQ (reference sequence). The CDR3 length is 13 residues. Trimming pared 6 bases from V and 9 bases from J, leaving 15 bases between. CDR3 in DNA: TGTGCCAGCAGACTGGCCCAGAGCGGTGAGCAGTTCTTC. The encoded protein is CASRLAQSGEQFF.

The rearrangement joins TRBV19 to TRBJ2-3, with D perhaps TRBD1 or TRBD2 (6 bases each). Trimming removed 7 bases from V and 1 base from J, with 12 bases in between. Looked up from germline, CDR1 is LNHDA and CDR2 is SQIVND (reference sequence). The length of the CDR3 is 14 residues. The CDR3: CASTGRGGTDTQYF. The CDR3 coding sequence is TGTGCCAGTACCGGAAGGGGGGGCACAGATACGCAGTATTTT.

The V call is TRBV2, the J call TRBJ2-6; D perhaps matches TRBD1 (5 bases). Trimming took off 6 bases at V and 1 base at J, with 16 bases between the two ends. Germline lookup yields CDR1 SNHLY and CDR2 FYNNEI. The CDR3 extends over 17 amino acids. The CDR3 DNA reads TGTGCCAGCAGGTTAGGATTACAGGAGTCTGGGGCCAACGTCCTGACTTTC. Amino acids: CASRLGLQESGANVLTF.

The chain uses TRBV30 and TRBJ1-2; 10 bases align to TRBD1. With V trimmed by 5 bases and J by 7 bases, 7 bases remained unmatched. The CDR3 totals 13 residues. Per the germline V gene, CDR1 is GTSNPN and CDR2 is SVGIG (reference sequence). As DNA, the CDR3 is TGTGCCTGGGGCCGGGACAGGGGTTCTGGCTACACCTTC. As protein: CAWGRDRGSGYTF.

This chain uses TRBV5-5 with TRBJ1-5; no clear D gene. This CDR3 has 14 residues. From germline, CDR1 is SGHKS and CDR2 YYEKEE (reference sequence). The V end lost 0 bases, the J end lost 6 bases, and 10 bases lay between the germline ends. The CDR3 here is CASSLGGDFQPQHF. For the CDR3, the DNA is TGTGCCAGCAGCTTGGGGGGAGATTTTCAGCCCCAGCATTTT.

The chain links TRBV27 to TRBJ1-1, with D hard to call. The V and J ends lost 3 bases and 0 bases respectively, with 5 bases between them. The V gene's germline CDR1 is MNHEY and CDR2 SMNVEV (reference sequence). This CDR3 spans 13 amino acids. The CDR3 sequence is CASSFDLNTEAFF. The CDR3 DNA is TGTGCCAGCAGTTTCGACCTGAACACTGAAGCTTTCTTT.

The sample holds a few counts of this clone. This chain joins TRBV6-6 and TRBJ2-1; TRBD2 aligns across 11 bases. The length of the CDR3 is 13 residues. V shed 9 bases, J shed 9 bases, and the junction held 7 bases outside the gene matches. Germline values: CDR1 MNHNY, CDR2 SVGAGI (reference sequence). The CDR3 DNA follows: TGTGCCAGTTTATTAGCGGGAGGGAGTGAGCAGTTCTTC. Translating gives CASLLAGGSEQFF.

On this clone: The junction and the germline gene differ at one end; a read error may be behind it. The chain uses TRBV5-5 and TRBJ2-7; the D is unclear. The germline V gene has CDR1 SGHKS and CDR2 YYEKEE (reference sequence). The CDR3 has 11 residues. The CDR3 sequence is CASSLAYEQYF. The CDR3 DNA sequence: TGTGCCAGCAGCTTGGCCTATGAGCAGTACTTC.